This T cell receptor (beta chain) was captured in a study of CD8 T cells in Susac syndrome. Background on the study: Within the sequenced group of Susac syndrome patients, five or six showed active disease and roughly eight were in remission.

In regard to this clonotype: Its target is unknown.

Study-wide results and limits: None of the CD4+ T cell repertoires in Susac syndrome showed clonal expansion.

Blood CD8+ and CD4+ T cells underwent high-throughput TCR beta sequencing. Through negative isolation, CD4+ and CD8+ T cells were obtained, while TEMRA cells were enriched using FACS. V was pared by 6 bases and J by 6 bases, with 11 bases between. Germline assignment: CDR1 DFQATT and CDR2 SNEGSKA (reference sequence). The CDR3 contains 11 residues. RNA was extracted with the RNeasy kit, and a quantity of roughly 0.5 to 1 ug was reverse transcribed using random hexamers. TCRdb re-derived calls from the immunoSEQ multiplex PCR reads in MiXCR, one entry per CDR3 protein. The data contain 150,000 or so distinct CDR3 sequences, approximately 95% of them singletons.

This clonotype originated in a human donor with Susac syndrome. The V call is TRBV20-1, the J call TRBJ1-2; unclear D gene. The sample taken for sequencing was CD4+ T cells from PBMCs. The CDR3 coding sequence is TGCAGTGCGGGTGCCAACGATGGCTACACCTTC. As protein: CSAGANDGYTF.